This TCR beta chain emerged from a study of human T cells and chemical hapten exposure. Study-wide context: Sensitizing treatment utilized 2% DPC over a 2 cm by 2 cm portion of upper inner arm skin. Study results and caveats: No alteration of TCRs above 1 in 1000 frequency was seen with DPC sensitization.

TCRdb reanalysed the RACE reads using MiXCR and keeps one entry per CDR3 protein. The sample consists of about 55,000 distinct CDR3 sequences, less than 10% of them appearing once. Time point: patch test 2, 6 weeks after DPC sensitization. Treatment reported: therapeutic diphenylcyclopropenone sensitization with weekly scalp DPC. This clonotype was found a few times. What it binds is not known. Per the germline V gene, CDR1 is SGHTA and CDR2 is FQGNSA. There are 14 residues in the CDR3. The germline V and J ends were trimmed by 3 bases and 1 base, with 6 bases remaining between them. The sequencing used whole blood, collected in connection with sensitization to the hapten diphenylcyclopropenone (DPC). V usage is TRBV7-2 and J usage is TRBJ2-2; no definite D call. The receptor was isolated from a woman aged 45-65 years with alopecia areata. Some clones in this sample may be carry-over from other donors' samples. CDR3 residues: CASSLGWNTGELFF. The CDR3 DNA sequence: TGTGCCAGCAGCTTGGGGTGGAACACCGGGGAGCTGTTTTTT.